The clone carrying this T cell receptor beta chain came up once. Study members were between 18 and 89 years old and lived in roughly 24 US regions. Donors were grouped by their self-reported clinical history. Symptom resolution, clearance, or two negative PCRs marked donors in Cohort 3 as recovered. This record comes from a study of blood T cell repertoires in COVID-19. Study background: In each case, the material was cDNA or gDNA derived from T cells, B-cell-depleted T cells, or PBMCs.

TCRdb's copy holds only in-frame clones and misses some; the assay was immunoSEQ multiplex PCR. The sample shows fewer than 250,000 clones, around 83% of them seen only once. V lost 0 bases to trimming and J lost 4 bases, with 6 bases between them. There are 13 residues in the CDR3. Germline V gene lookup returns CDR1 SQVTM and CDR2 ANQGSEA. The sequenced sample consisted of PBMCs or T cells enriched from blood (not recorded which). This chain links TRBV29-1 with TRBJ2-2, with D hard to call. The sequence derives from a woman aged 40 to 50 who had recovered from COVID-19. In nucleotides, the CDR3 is TGCAGCGTTGAAGACTTCTCCACCGGGGAGCTGTTTTTT. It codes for CSVEDFSTGELFF.